This entry describes one T cell receptor (beta chain). Its antigen is still unknown. TCRdb's table, derived via immunoSEQ multiplex PCR, lists solely in-frame clones and lacks some. The sample contains 250,000 or so clones, 90% to 95% of which appear only once. The germline gives CDR1 MNHEY, CDR2 SVGEGT. The germline V and J ends were trimmed by 0 bases and 6 bases, with 8 bases remaining between them. The CDR3 consists of 13 residues. This sample was included in a study of T cell responses to AZD1222 COVID-19 vaccine. On the study more broadly: Pooled in the analysis were second doses at about 4 or about 12 weeks. Study-wide results and caveats: Vaccine-associated CD4 TCRs spanned spike, dominant at 160-218 and 743-854. Mostly white British, mostly female donors; authors suggested clonal diversity may be underestimated.

The V call is TRBV6-2 or TRBV6-3, the J call TRBJ1-1; a possible D gene is TRBD1 (5 bases). The clonotype was recovered from an adult in good health. The sequenced sample was peripheral blood, obtained on day 0 of AZD1222 vaccination. CDR3 sequence (DNA): TGTGCCAGCAGTTACTCTCGACAGTCTGAAGCTTTCTTT. As protein: CASSYSRQSEAFF.